The 26 T cell receptor beta chains below were found in one sample sequenced in a study of vaccination effects on CD4 cells after COVID-19. Isolation of CD4+ T cells took place after 10 days of culture. Their antigen targets remain unknown. The table came from immunoSEQ multiplex PCR; TCRdb's copy has only in-frame clones and leaves some out. There are around 30,000 clones in the sample; around two thirds occur only once, and 3% to 4% lies in the top ten. The specimen was CD4+ T cells from PBMCs cultured without peptide, collected before COVID-19 vaccination. These receptor sequences come from a human donor who received a COVID-19 vaccine.

The gene calls are TRBV5-1 and TRBJ2-3; D is possibly TRBD1 or TRBD2 (6 bases each). The germline V gene has CDR1 SGHRS and CDR2 YFSETQ. The CDR3 runs to 14 residues. Between the trimmed V and J ends, which lost 0 bases and 6 bases, there was a span of 11 bases. The CDR3 sequence: CASSLEWGADTQYF. The DNA of the CDR3 is TGCGCCAGCAGCTTGGAATGGGGGGCCGATACGCAGTATTTT.

There are a few counts of this clone. CDR3 amino acids: CASGEDRDFYNEQFF. As DNA, the CDR3 is TGTGCCAGTGGGGAGGACAGGGACTTCTACAATGAGCAGTTCTTC. The V call is TRBV19, the J call TRBJ2-1, with 8 positions matching TRBD1. V lost 8 bases to trimming and J lost 3 bases; unmatched junction nucleotides: 9. Germline lookup yields CDR1 LNHDA and CDR2 SQIVND (reference sequence). The CDR3 is 15 amino acids.

The V and J genes are TRBV5-4 and TRBJ1-5; D may be TRBD1 (5 bases). The CDR3 consists of 13 residues. Germline V lookup: CDR1 SGHNT, CDR2 YYREEE (reference sequence). V shed 4 bases and J shed 2 bases, with 7 bases lying between them. The CDR3 reads CASSGGGNQPQHF. CDR3 coding DNA: TGTGCCAGCAGCGGGGGGGGCAATCAGCCCCAGCATTTT.

The chain joins TRBV11-2 to TRBJ2-7; possibly TRBD2 for D (5 bases). CDR1 and CDR2 (germline): SGHAT, FQNNGV. V was pared by 9 bases and J by 4 bases, with 7 bases between. This CDR3 is built from 10 residues. The CDR3 coding sequence is TGTGCCAGTGGGAGTTACGAGCAGTACTTC. Protein sequence: CASGSYEQYF.

The V call is TRBV24-1, the J call TRBJ2-3; 7 bases fit TRBD2. V dropped 2 bases and J dropped 1; count of bases not matched to a gene: 5. Germline assignment: CDR1 KGHDR and CDR2 SFDVKD. The CDR3 has 16 residues. The DNA of the CDR3 is TGTGCCACCAGTGATTCAAAACGGGGGGGCACAGATACGCAGTATTTT. As protein: CATSDSKRGGTDTQYF.

This chain joins TRBV29-1 and TRBJ2-3; D remains unclear. Per germline, CDR1 SQVTM and CDR2 ANQGSEA. The germline V and J ends were trimmed by 5 bases and 0 bases, with 15 bases remaining between them. This CDR3 is built from 15 residues. The CDR3 loop reads CSVLTLTTSTDTQYF. The CDR3 coding sequence is TGCAGCGTTCTTACCTTGACAACAAGCACAGATACGCAGTATTTT.

The chain uses TRBV6-5 and TRBJ2-1, with 11 bases lining up with TRBD2. Germline values: CDR1 MNHEY, CDR2 SVGAGI. The CDR3 has 14 amino acids. V dropped 6 bases and J dropped 8; count of bases not matched to a gene: 6. The DNA for the CDR3 is TGTGCCAGCAGCGCGACTAGCGGGATCGATGAGCAGTTCTTC. Translated: CASSATSGIDEQFF.

The J gene is TRBJ2-5, the V gene TRBV28, with D tentatively TRBD2 (6 bases). V was clipped by 3 bases and J by 5 bases, with 25 bases between them. Germline values: CDR1 MDHEN, CDR2 SYDVKM. The CDR3 consists of 18 residues. In DNA form, the CDR3 reads TGTGCCAGCAGTTTTTTACGCTTAATGGGACGGGGGTCCGAGACCCAGTACTTC. Translating it yields CASSFLRLMGRGSETQYF.

The gene calls are TRBV4-1 and TRBJ1-4; TRBD1 matches 10 bases. V lost 6 bases and J lost 8; bases outside the gene matches: 18. In germline, CDR1 is MGHRA, CDR2 YSYEKL. This CDR3 comprises 18 residues. CDR3 loop: CASRAKRTGGREEEKLFF. CDR3 coding DNA: TGCGCCAGCAGAGCCAAGAGGACAGGGGGAAGGGAGGAGGAAAAACTGTTTTTT.

The rearrangement joins TRBV18 to TRBJ2-7; D unclear. V lost 6 bases and J lost 2, with 17 bases in between. The germline V gene has CDR1 KGHSH and CDR2 LQKENI. This CDR3 has 15 amino acids. CDR3 bases: TGTGCCAGCTCTCAACAGCCCACCGCAACCTACGAGCAGTACTTC. It is translated as CASSQQPTATYEQYF. The entire variable domain, with the rest obtained from reference TRBV18 and TRBJ2-7, is as follows: NAGVMQNPRHLVRRRGQEARLRCSPMKGHSHVYWYRQLPEEGLKFMVYLQKENIIDESGMPKERFSAEFPKEGPSILRIQQVVRGDSAAYFCASSQQPTATYEQYFGPGTRLTVT.

The genes are TRBV13 and TRBJ1-2, with D uncertain. The ends were cut back, 0 bases at V and 2 bases at J, with 10 bases in the middle. The germline V gene has CDR1 PRHDT and CDR2 FYEKMQ (reference sequence). The CDR3 runs to 15 residues. CDR3 bases: TGTGCCAGCAGCTTAGGAGGCCTCTCCAACTATGGCTACACCTTC. Translated, it gives CASSLGGLSNYGYTF.

This clone was picked up one time. The chain is built from TRBV9 and TRBJ2-5, with 10 bases lining up with TRBD1. CDR3 length: 16 amino acids. The V and J ends lost 3 bases and 2 bases, in that order; junction bases with no gene match: 7. Germline CDR1 reads SGDLS; CDR2 reads YYNGEE. CDR3 residues: CASSGRQGAGQETQYF. The CDR3 DNA reads as TGTGCCAGCAGCGGTCGACAGGGGGCCGGACAAGAGACCCAGTACTTC.

The chain has TRBV24-1 and TRBJ1-1, with 7 nucleotides matching TRBD1. Germline values: CDR1 KGHDR, CDR2 SFDVKD. The CDR3 extends over 13 amino acids. V shed 9 bases and J 1 base; nucleotides not matched to a gene: 4. In DNA form, the CDR3 reads TGTGCCACCGGGGACAGTCAGAACACTGAAGCTTTCTTT. It specifies CATGDSQNTEAFF.

The genes are TRBV29-1 and TRBJ1-1; 10 bases are shared with TRBD1. The CDR3 is 13 amino acids. Germline V gives CDR1 SQVTM, CDR2 ANQGSEA. V shed 6 bases, J shed 0 bases, and the junction held 1 base outside the gene matches. This chain's CDR3 is CSVGQGVNTEAFF. Written as DNA, the CDR3 is TGCAGCGTCGGACAGGGGGTGAACACTGAAGCTTTCTTT.

The gene calls are TRBV19 and TRBJ2-5; 7 bases match TRBD1. After removal of 5 bases from V and 2 bases from J, the junction contained 5 bases not matched to a gene. Germline CDR1 LNHDA, CDR2 SQIVND (reference sequence). CDR3 length: 14 residues. This CDR3 is CASSLNRGQETQYF. The DNA for the CDR3 is TGTGCCAGTAGTCTGAACAGGGGACAAGAGACCCAGTACTTC. Complete variable domain (other parts from reference TRBV19 and TRBJ2-5): DGGITQSPKYLFRKEGQNVTLSCEQNLNHDAMYWYRQDPGQGLRLIYYSQIVNDFQKGDIAEGYSVSREKKESFPLTVTSAQKNPTAFYLCASSLNRGQETQYFGPGTRLLVL.

The chain joins TRBV21-1 to TRBJ1-5; no DNA check was done on the table's D call, TRBD1. TRBV21-1 is flagged as a pseudogene. The length of the CDR3 is 15 residues. The CDR3 sequence is CASTERQVGEQPQHF. Written as DNA, the CDR3 is TGTGCCAGCACGGAACGACAGGTAGGCGAGCAGCCCCAGCATTTT.

This clone showed up just a few times. The chain has TRBV12-3 or TRBV12-4 and TRBJ1-5, with D unclear. This CDR3 has 13 amino acids. The V and J ends lost 3 bases and 4 bases respectively, with 7 bases between them. Here the CDR3 reads CASSFGFNQPQHF. DNA of the CDR3: TGTGCCAGCAGTTTCGGGTTTAATCAGCCCCAGCATTTT.

This chain connects TRBV30 to TRBJ1-2; D gene unclear. The germline V and J ends were trimmed by 0 bases and 0 bases, with 11 bases remaining between them. Germline V gene data show CDR1 as GTSNPN and CDR2 as SVGIG (reference sequence). The CDR3 runs 15 residues. The CDR3 sequence is CAWSVPGEANYGYTF. The CDR3 DNA follows: TGTGCCTGGAGTGTACCTGGAGAAGCTAACTATGGCTACACCTTC.

CDR3 protein: CASSLDTPNTGELFF. The CDR3 region has the DNA TGTGCCAGCAGCTTGGACACTCCGAACACCGGGGAGCTGTTTTTT. The chain combines TRBV7-7 with TRBJ2-2, with D possibly being TRBD1 (5 bases). CDR1 SSHAT and CDR2 FNYEAQ come from the germline V gene (reference sequence). Trimming shortened V by 3 bases and J by 0 bases, and 8 bases separated the two germline ends. CDR3 size: 15 residues.

This chain joins TRBV29-1 and TRBJ2-7; 12 nucleotides match TRBD2. V dropped 3 bases and J dropped 3; count of bases not matched to a gene: 9. The CDR3 is 16 amino acids. Per the germline V gene, CDR1 is SQVTM and CDR2 is ANQGSEA. In DNA, the CDR3 is TGCAGCGTTGACGCTGAGACTAGCGGGAGAGGCTACGAGCAGTACTTC. Translating it yields CSVDAETSGRGYEQYF.

This clone has only a few counts. The chain employs TRBV2 and TRBJ1-2, with D possibly TRBD1 on 5 matching bases. CDR1 and CDR2 (germline): SNHLY, FYNNEI. V lost 6 bases and J lost 4, with 18 bases in between. The CDR3 length is 15 residues. CDR3 DNA sequence: TGTGCCAGCAGCGGTTACGGGAGACAGTCCTATGGCTACACCTTC. This gives the protein CASSGYGRQSYGYTF.

The genes are TRBV19 and TRBJ1-1; 9 nucleotides align to TRBD1. The CDR3 is 14 amino acids. The V gene end was trimmed by 3 bases and the J gene end by 2 bases; junction bases not matched to a gene: 1. CDR1 and CDR2 from the germline V gene are LNHDA and SQIVND (reference sequence). As DNA, the CDR3 is TGTGCCAGTAGTATGGGACAGGGAAACACTGAAGCTTTCTTT. This sequence encodes CASSMGQGNTEAFF.

This chain joins TRBV20-1 and TRBJ2-1, with 11 bases identical to TRBD2. CDR1 DFQATT and CDR2 SNEGSKA come from the germline V gene (reference sequence). The CDR3 contains 15 residues. J lost 8 bases, V lost 3 bases, and 9 bases had no gene match. The CDR3 reads CSASPPLAGGHEQFF. CDR3 in DNA: TGCAGTGCTAGTCCCCCGCTAGCGGGAGGCCATGAGCAGTTCTTC.

The chain has TRBV19 and TRBJ1-5, with unresolved D. V was clipped by 7 bases and J by 5 bases, with 21 bases between them. CDR3 length equals 16 residues. The germline CDR1 and CDR2 sequences are LNHDA and SQIVND (reference sequence). CDR3 sequence reads: CASKVSDSLNYQPQHF. The CDR3 bases are TGTGCCAGTAAAGTTTCTGACTCCCTAAACTATCAGCCCCAGCATTTT.

This clone was found a few times. The chain employs TRBV5-5 and TRBJ1-6; 7 nucleotides align to TRBD1. V shed 0 bases, J shed 10 bases, and the junction held 4 bases outside the gene matches. The CDR3 has 14 residues. Per germline, CDR1 SGHKS and CDR2 YYEKEE (reference sequence). The CDR3 loop is CASSLEGARSPLHF. CDR3 DNA sequence: TGTGCCAGCAGCTTGGAGGGGGCGAGGTCACCCCTCCACTTT.

This sequence joins TRBV4-1 and TRBJ1-4; 7 bases match TRBD1. The CDR3 is 17 amino acids. The J segment lost 0 bases and the V segment lost 4 bases, leaving 8 bases of the junction unmatched. Germline V gene lookup returns CDR1 MGHRA and CDR2 YSYEKL. CDR3 DNA sequence: TGCGCCAGCAGCCCCAGGGGGGGCCTATCAACTAATGAAAAACTGTTTTTT. It codes for CASSPRGGLSTNEKLFF.